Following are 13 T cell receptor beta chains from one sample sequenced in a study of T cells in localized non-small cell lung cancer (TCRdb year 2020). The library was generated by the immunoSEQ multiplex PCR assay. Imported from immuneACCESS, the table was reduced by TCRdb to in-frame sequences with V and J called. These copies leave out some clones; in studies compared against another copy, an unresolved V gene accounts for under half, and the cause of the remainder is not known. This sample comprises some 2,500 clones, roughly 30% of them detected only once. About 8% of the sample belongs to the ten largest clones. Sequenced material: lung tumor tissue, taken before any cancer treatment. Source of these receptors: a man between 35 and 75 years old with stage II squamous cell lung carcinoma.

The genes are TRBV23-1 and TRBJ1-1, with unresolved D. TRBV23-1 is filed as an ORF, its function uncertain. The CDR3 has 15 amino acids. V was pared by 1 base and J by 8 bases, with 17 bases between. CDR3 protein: CASSQFRTGKGEAFF. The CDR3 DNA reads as TGCGCCAGCAGTCAATTTCGAACGGGCAAGGGAGAAGCTTTCTTT.

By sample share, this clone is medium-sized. CDR3 nucleotide sequence: TGTGCCAGCAGCTTATGGCGCGGGGATGAGACCCAGTACTTC. This sequence encodes CASSLWRGDETQYF. V is TRBV11-3 and J is TRBJ2-5; D may be TRBD2 (6 bases). Germline assignment: CDR1 SGHNT and CDR2 YENEEA. The CDR3 loop spans 14 amino acids. V lost 2 bases, J lost 5 bases, and 12 bases lay in between.

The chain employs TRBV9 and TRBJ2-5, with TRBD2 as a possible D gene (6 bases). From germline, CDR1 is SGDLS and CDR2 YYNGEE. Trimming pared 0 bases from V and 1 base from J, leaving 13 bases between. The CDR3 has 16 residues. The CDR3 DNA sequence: TGTGCCAGCAGCGTAGGGGCGAAGGGAGGCCAAGAGACCCAGTACTTC. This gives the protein CASSVGAKGGQETQYF.

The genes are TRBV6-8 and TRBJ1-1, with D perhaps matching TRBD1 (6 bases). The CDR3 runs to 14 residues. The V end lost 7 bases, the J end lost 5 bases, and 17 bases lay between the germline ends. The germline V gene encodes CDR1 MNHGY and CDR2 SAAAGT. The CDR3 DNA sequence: TGTGCCAGCAATCCGGGGGCGCGCGTAACTGAAGCTTTCTTT. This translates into CASNPGARVTEAFF.

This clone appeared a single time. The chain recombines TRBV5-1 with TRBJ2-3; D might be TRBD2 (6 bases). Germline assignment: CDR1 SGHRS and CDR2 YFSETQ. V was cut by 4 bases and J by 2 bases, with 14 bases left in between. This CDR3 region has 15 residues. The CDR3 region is CASSTLGGFTDTQYF. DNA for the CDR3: TGCGCCAGCAGCACCCTGGGGGGATTCACAGATACGCAGTATTTT.

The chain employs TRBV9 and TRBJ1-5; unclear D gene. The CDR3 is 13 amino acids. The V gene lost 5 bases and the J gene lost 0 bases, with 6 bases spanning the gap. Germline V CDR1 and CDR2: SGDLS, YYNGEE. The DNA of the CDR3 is TGTGCCAGCAGTCGTGATAGCAATCAGCCCCAGCATTTT. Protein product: CASSRDSNQPQHF.

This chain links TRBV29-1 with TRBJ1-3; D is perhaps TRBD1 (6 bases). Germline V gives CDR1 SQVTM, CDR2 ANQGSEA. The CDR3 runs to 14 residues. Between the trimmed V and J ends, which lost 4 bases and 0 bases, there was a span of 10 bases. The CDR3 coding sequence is TGCAGCGTTGCACAGGGTACCTCTGGAAACACCATATATTTT. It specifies CSVAQGTSGNTIYF.

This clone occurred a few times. In nucleotides, the CDR3 is TGTGCCAGCAGGGCAGGGACAGCGAACACCGGGGAGCTGTTTTTT. This translates into CASRAGTANTGELFF. This sequence joins TRBV11-3 and TRBJ2-2; 7 bases align to TRBD1. CDR3 length: 15 residues. V lost 6 bases and J lost 0; bases outside the gene matches: 4. Germline V CDR1 and CDR2: SGHNT, YENEEA.

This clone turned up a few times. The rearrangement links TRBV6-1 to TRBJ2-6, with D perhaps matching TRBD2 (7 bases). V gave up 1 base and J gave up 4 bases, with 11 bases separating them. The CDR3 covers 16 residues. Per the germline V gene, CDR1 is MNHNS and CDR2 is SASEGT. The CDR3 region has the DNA TGTGCCAGCAGTGAAGTGGGAGGGACAGGGGCCAACGTCCTGACTTTC. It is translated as CASSEVGGTGANVLTF.

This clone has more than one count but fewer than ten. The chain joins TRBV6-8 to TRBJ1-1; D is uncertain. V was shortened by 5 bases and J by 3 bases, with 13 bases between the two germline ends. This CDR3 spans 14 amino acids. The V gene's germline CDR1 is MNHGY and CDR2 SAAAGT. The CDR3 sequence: CASSTKAGYTEAFF. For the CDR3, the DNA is TGTGCCAGCAGTACAAAGGCAGGATACACTGAAGCTTTCTTT.

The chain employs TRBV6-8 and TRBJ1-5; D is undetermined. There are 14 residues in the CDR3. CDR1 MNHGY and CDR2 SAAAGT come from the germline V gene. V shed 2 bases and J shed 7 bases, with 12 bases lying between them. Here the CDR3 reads CASSYGERGQPQHF. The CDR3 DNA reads TGTGCCAGCAGTTACGGGGAAAGAGGGCAGCCCCAGCATTTT.

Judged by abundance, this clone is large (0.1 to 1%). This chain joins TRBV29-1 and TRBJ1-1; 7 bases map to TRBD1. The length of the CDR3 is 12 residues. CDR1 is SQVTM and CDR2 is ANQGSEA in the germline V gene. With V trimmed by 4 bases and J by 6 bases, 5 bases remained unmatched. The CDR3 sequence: CSVVQGTPEAFF. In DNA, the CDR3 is TGCAGCGTTGTACAGGGGACCCCTGAAGCTTTCTTT.

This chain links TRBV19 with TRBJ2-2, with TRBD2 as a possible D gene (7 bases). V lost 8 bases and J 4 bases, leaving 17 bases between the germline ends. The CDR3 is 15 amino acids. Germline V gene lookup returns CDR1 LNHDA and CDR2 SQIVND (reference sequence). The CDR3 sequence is CASGSGDYSTGELFF. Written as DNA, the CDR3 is TGTGCCAGTGGCTCAGGGGACTACTCCACCGGGGAGCTGTTTTTT.